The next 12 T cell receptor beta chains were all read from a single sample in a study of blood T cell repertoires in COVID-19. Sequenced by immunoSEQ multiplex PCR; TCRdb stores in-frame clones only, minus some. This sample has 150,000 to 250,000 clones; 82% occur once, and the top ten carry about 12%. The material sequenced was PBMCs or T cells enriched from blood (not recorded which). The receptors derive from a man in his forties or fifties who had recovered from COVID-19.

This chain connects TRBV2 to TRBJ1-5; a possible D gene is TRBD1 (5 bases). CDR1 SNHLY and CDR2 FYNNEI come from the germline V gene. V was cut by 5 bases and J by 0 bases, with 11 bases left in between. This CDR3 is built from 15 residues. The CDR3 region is CASSQGLYSNQPQHF. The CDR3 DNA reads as TGTGCCAGCAGTCAGGGACTTTATAGCAATCAGCCCCAGCATTTT.

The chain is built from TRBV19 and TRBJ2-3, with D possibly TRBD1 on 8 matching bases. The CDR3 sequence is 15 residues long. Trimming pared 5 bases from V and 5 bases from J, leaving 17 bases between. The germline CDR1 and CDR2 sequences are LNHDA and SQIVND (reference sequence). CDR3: CASSPQGGSGDTQYF. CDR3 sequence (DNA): TGTGCCAGTAGTCCACAGGGGGGGAGTGGAGATACGCAGTATTTT.

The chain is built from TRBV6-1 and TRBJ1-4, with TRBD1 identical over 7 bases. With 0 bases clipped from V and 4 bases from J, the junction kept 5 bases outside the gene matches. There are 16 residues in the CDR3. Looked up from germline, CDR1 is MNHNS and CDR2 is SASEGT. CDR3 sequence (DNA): TGTGCCAGCAGTGAAGCGCCCGCAGGGGGTAATGAAAAACTGTTTTTT. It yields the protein CASSEAPAGGNEKLFF.

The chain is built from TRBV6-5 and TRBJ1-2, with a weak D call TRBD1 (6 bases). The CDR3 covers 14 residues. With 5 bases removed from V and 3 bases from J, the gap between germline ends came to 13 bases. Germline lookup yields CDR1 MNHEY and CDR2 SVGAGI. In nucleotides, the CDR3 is TGTGCCAGCAGTACTCGAGGGGGGGACTATGGCTACACCTTC. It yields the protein CASSTRGGDYGYTF.

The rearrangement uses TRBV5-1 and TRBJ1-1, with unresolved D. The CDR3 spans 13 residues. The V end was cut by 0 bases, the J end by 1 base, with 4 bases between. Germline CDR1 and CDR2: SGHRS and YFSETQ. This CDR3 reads CASSLGRNTEAFF. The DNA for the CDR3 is TGCGCCAGCAGCTTGGGCAGGAACACTGAAGCTTTCTTT.

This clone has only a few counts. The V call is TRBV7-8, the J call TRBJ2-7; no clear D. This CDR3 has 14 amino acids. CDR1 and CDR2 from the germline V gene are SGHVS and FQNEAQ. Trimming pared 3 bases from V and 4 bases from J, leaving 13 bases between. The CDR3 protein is CASSLAGIRYEQYF. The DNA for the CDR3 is TGTGCCAGCAGCTTGGCAGGAATTAGGTACGAGCAGTACTTC.

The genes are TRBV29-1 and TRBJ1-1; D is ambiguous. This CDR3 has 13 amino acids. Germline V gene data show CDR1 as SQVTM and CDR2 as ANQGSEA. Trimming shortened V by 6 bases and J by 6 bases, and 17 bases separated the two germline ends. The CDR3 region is CSVRTGMQAEAFF. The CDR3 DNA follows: TGCAGCGTCCGGACCGGGATGCAGGCTGAAGCTTTCTTT. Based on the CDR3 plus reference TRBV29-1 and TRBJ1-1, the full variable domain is SAVISQKPSRDICQRGTSLTIQCQVDSQVTMMFWYRQQPGQSLTLIATANQGSEATYESGFVIDKFPISRPNLTFSTLTVSNMSPEDSSIYLCSVRTGMQAEAFFGQGTRLTVV.

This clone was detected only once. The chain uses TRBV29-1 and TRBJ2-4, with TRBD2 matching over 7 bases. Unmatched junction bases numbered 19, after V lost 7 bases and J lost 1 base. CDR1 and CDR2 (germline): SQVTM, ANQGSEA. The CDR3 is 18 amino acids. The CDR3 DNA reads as TGCAGCGCCTCTGGGGCGGGGGAGTGGGGGGAGGCCAAAAACATTCAGTACTTC. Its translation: CSASGAGEWGEAKNIQYF.

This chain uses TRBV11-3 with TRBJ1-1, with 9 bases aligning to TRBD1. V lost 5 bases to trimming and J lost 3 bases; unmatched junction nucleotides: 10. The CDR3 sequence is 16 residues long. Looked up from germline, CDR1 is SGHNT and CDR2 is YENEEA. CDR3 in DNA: TGTGCCAGCAGCGCGGGACAGGGAAGGGGGGACACTGAAGCTTTCTTT. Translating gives CASSAGQGRGDTEAFF.

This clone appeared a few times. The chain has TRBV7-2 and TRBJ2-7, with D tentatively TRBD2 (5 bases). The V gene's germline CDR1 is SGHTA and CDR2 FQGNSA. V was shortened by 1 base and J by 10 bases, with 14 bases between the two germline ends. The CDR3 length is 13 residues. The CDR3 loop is CASSLELYGGQYV. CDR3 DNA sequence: TGTGCCAGCAGCTTAGAACTGTACGGAGGACAGTACGTC.

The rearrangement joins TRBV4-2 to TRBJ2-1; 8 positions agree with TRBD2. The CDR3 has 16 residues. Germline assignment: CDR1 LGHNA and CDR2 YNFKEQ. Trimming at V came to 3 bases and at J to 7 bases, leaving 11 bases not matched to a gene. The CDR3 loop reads CASSHTGTRGRNEQFF. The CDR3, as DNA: TGTGCCAGCAGCCATACCGGGACTAGAGGGAGGAATGAGCAGTTCTTC.

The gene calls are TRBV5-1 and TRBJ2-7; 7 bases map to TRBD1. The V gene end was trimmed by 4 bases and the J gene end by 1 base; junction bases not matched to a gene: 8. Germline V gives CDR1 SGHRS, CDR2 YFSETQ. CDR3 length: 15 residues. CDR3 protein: CASSPTGDLSYEQYF. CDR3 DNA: TGCGCCAGCAGCCCTACAGGGGACCTTTCCTACGAGCAGTACTTC.